This TCR beta chain was recorded in a study of blood T cell repertoires in COVID-19. Clones were sequenced by immunoSEQ multiplex PCR, and TCRdb holds only the in-frame ones, with some missing. The sample holds 200,000 or so clones, approximately 86% seen once. In germline, CDR1 is MDHEN, CDR2 SYDVKM. CDR3 length equals 16 residues. V trimming: 5 bases; J trimming: 2 bases; junction bases outside the gene matches: 8. This clone was recorded once. The sample comprised PBMCs or T cells enriched from blood (not recorded which). The sequence came from a middle-aged woman with acute COVID-19. V is TRBV28 and J is TRBJ1-2; 10 nucleotides match TRBD1. CDR3 sequence: CASSPAGTGVNYGYTF. The CDR3 DNA reads TGTGCCAGCAGTCCCGCCGGGACAGGGGTGAACTATGGCTACACCTTC.